The clone carrying this T cell receptor beta chain was counted between two and nine times. Measured with immunoSEQ multiplex PCR; TCRdb has only the in-frame clones, and not every one. The sample lists 110,000 or so clones, around 94% occurring once. The data derive from a study of brain T cells in children with intractable seizures. The CDR3 is 14 amino acids. Germline trimming cut 7 bases from V and 4 bases from J; bases unmatched to any gene: 8. The germline gives CDR1 MNHEY, CDR2 SVGAGI. The starting material was peripheral blood, obtained at surgery. The J gene is TRBJ2-7, the V gene TRBV6-5; 9 positions match TRBD1. The receptor was isolated from a boy in the first two years of life with hemimegalencephaly and intractable seizures. The CDR3 here is CASNKDRGLYEQYF. CDR3 bases: TGTGCCAGCAATAAGGACAGGGGCCTATACGAGCAGTACTTC.